This T cell receptor beta chain appears in the sequencing data of a study of CD8+ T cells in alopecia areata. Study-level information: Female C3H/HeJ mice aged about 6-11 weeks received skin from spontaneously alopecic C3H/HeJ graft donors aged roughly 6-13 months. General study results and limits: Patients showed less clear TCR sequence sharing than mice, possibly partly because of HLA diversity.

Cutaneous lymph nodes were pooled and cells sorted by CD4, CD8alpha, NKG2D, NKG2ACE and more. Comments on this clone: What it recognizes is unknown. Mouse germline and gene names are used. The read terminates 4 residues before the CDR3 end, so the remaining end is supplied by the germline J gene.

The sequencing template was cDNA reverse transcribed from extracted RNA. Here immunoSEQ multiplex PCR was the method, and the copy in TCRdb shows in-frame clones only, minus some. Sampling found 8,300 or so clones, none seen once. V lost 2 bases and J 0 bases, leaving 7 bases between the germline ends. CDR1 and CDR2 from the germline V gene are FNHDT and SITEND (reference sequence). The CDR3 has 14 amino acids. The sequencing input was CD8+ T cells sorted from a lymph node. This clonotype originated in a C3H/HeJ mouse with alopecia areata. These mice share the MHC haplotype H2-k. This sequence joins TRBV19 and TRBJ2-4; D unresolved. The DNA read from the CDR3 is TGTGCCAGCAGTATCCACAAAAGTCAAAAC. This gives the protein CASSIHKSQN. The full CDR3 protein is CASSIHKSQNTLYF.